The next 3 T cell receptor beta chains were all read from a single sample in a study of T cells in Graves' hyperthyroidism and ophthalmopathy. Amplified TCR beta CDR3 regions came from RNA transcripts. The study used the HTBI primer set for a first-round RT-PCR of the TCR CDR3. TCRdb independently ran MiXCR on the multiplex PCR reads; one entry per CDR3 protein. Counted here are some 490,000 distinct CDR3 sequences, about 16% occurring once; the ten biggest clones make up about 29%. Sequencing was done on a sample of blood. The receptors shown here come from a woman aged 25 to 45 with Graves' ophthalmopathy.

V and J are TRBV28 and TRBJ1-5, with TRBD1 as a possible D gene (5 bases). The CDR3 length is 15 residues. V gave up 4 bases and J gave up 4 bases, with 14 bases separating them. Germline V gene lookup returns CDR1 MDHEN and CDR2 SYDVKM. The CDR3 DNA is TGTGCCAGCAGTTCCTATTCGCGACAGAATCAGCCCCAGCATTTT. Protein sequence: CASSSYSRQNQPQHF.

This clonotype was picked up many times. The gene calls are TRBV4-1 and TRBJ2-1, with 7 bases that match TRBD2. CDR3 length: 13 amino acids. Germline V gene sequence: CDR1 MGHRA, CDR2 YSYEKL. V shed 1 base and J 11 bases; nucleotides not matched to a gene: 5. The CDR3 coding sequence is TGCGCCAGCAGCCAAGTCGCTAGCGGCCAGCAGTTCTTC. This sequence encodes CASSQVASGQQFF.

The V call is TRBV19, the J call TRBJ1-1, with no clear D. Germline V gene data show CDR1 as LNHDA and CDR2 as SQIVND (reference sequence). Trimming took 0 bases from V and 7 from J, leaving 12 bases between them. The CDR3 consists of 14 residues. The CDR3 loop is CASSIDSGSGEAFF. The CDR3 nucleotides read TGTGCCAGTAGTATAGATAGCGGTTCCGGTGAAGCTTTCTTT.